These 8 T cell receptor beta chains were all obtained from the same sample, sequenced in a study of cytomegalovirus exposure and HLA in healthy donors. The primer mix had 60 Vbeta and 13 Jbeta primers. The repertoire was sequenced with immunoSEQ multiplex PCR; TCRdb's copy has only in-frame clones and lacks some. This sample has around 64,000 clones; under 80% occur once, and the top ten carry 6.8%. Sequenced sample: PBMCs. Source of these receptors: a young man in good health and CMV-seropositive.

The chain recombines TRBV1 with TRBJ1-2; the tabulated D call, TRBD1, remains unverified against the DNA. TRBV1 is annotated as a pseudogene. The CDR3 contains 18 residues. The CDR3 here is CTSSQEGTGTGKNYGYTF. The CDR3 bases are TGCACCAGCAGCCAAGAGGGGACCGGGACAGGAAAAAACTATGGCTACACCTTC.

V gene TRBV13 combines with J gene TRBJ2-3, with D possibly being TRBD1 (5 bases). Germline CDR1 PRHDT, CDR2 FYEKMQ (reference sequence). V was pared by 2 bases and J by 2 bases, with 11 bases between. The CDR3 has 15 amino acids. CDR3 amino acids: CASSLLTGNTDTQYF. The CDR3 nucleotides read TGTGCCAGCAGCTTACTTACAGGCAACACAGATACGCAGTATTTT.

Turning to this clone: The junction shows a germline mismatch at one end, possibly a read error. In the same sample, other DNA sequences code for this CDR3. The chain has TRBV4-2 and TRBJ1-1; maybe TRBD1 (6 bases). Germline CDR1 reads LGHNA; CDR2 reads YNFKEQ. This CDR3 is 14 amino acids long. In DNA form, the CDR3 reads TGTGCCAGCAGCCAAGTAGGGGGTAACACTGAGGCTTTCTTT. This gives the protein CASSQVGGNTEAFF.

This chain links TRBV7-7 with TRBJ2-1, with D hard to call. In germline, CDR1 is SSHAT, CDR2 FNYEAQ (reference sequence). The CDR3 is 13 amino acids. The V end lost 5 bases, the J end lost 16 bases, and 21 bases lay between the germline ends. The CDR3 DNA sequence: TGTGCCAGCAGCCCCACCCTGGCAGGCCCGTTCTTCTTC. As protein: CASSPTLAGPFFF.

The V gene is TRBV6-1, the J gene TRBJ2-5, with 9 bases matching TRBD1. The length of the CDR3 is 12 residues. CDR1 and CDR2 from the germline V gene are MNHNS and SASEGT. V was clipped by 10 bases and J by 12 bases; unmatched bases: 12. For the CDR3, the DNA is TGTGCCACCAACCTTGGACAGGGGAAGGAGTACTTC. It translates to CATNLGQGKEYF.

This clone was picked up one time. The genes are TRBV18 and TRBJ1-1; TRBD1 aligns across 9 bases. V was pared by 0 bases and J by 0 bases, with 8 bases of the junction left unmatched. Germline lookup yields CDR1 KGHSH and CDR2 LQKENI. CDR3 length: 18 residues. CDR3 amino acids: CASSPPGQGIMMNTEAFF. In nucleotides, the CDR3 is TGTGCCAGCTCACCACCGGGACAGGGCATAATGATGAACACTGAAGCTTTCTTT.

The rearrangement uses TRBV6-1 and TRBJ2-1; D uncertain. This CDR3 comprises 12 residues. The V end lost 5 bases, the J end lost 12 bases, and 14 bases lay between the germline ends. Germline lookup yields CDR1 MNHNS and CDR2 SASEGT. The CDR3 sequence: CASSNRQFLQFF. The CDR3 nucleotides are TGTGCCAGCAGTAATCGTCAGTTCCTGCAGTTCTTC.

The chain joins TRBV30 to TRBJ2-5; TRBD2 is a possible D gene (6 bases). The V gene lost 5 bases and the J gene lost 5 bases, with 6 bases spanning the gap. Germline values: CDR1 GTSNPN, CDR2 SVGIG (reference sequence). The length of the CDR3 is 10 residues. CDR3 sequence reads: CAWGGETQYF. The CDR3 DNA is TGTGCCTGGGGGGGGGAGACCCAGTACTTC. The variable domain in full, with the rest retrieved from reference TRBV30 and TRBJ2-5, is SQTIHQWPATLVQPVGSPLSLECTVEGTSNPNLYWYRQAAGRGLQLLFYSVGIGQISSEVPQNLSASRPQDRQFILSSKKLLLSDSGFYLCAWGGETQYFGPGTRLLVL.